These 17 T cell receptor gamma chains came from one sample sequenced in a study of intestinal T cells in coeliac disease. Ten to eleven formalin-fixed paraffin-embedded scrolls, each 5 µm thick, supplied each case's genomic DNA. Using roughly 200 ng of biopsy DNA, TRG was amplified with LymphoTrack primers. TCRdb made new clone calls on the multiplex PCR reads using CATT. Of approximately 860 gamma-chain clones in the sample, 46% were seen once. Sample: a duodenal biopsy. These TCRs come from a human donor with celiac disease.

This clone has a handful of counts. A read error may explain this, as a much larger clone is one base away. Distinct nucleotide sequences in the sample also encode this CDR3. The DNA of the CDR3 is TGCGCCACCTGGGACTCGAAACTCTTT. Translation: CATWDSKLF. This chain joins TRGV3 and TRGJ1 or TRGJ2. Looked up from germline, CDR1 is VTNTFY and CDR2 is YDVSTARD (reference sequence). The CDR3 has 9 residues.

CDR3 in amino acids: CAAVGDNYYKKLF. For the CDR3, the DNA is TGTGCTGCCGTGGGTGATAATTATTATAAGAAACTCTTT. This chain links TRGV10 with TRGJ1 or TRGJ2. TRGV10 qualifies as an ORF whose function is uncertain. Unmatched junction bases numbered 10, after V lost 12 bases and J lost 1 base. The length of the CDR3 is 13 residues.

The rearrangement links TRGV3 to TRGJ1 or TRGJ2. Trimming removed 0 bases from V and 8 bases from J; junction bases left unmatched: 7. This CDR3 has 13 residues. Looked up from germline, CDR1 is VTNTFY and CDR2 is YDVSTARD (reference sequence). DNA of the CDR3: TGTGCCACCTGGGACAGGCTAGGGCATAAGAAACTCTTT. Amino acids: CATWDRLGHKKLF.

The sample holds a few counts of this clone. V gene TRGV2 combines with J gene TRGJ1 or TRGJ2. J gave up 7 bases and V 6 bases, and 3 bases lay outside the gene matches. The CDR3 consists of 10 residues. Germline CDR1 and CDR2: EGSNGY and YDSYNSKV. CDR3 DNA sequence: TGTGCCACCTGGTACTATAAGAAACTCTTT. Encoded protein: CATWYYKKLF.

The chain combines TRGV3 with TRGJ1 or TRGJ2. Trimming cost V 0 bases and J 7 bases; bases outside gene matches: 9. Germline CDR1 VTNTFY, CDR2 YDVSTARD (reference sequence). This CDR3 has 14 amino acids. The CDR3 protein is CATWDRANRYKKLF. For the CDR3, the DNA is TGTGCCACCTGGGACAGGGCAAATAGGTATAAGAAACTCTTT.

CDR3: CATWDRAGGKLF. The CDR3 DNA is TGTGCCACCTGGGACAGGGCTGGGGGGAAACTCTTT. The chain couples TRGV5 to TRGJ1 or TRGJ2. Unmatched junction bases numbered 8, after V lost 0 bases and J lost 12 bases. CDR1 VINAFY and CDR2 YDVSNSKD come from the germline V gene. This CDR3 spans 12 amino acids.

To note about this clone: A far larger clone differs by one base, so this is likely a read error. Other DNA variants within this sample encode the same CDR3. CDR3 in DNA: TGCGCCACCTGGGACAGTCTCGAGACTGGTTGGTTCAAGATATTT. Its protein is CATWDSLETGWFKIF. The rearrangement joins TRGV3 to TRGJP1. Per the germline V gene, CDR1 is VTNTFY and CDR2 is YDVSTARD (reference sequence). CDR3 length: 15 amino acids.

In its sample, this clone was seen a few times. CDR3 residues: CATWDGANYYKKLF. DNA of the CDR3: TGTGCCACCTGGGACGGGGCGAATTATTATAAGAAACTCTTT. The chain combines TRGV2 with TRGJ1 or TRGJ2. The CDR3 is 14 residues long. In germline, CDR1 is EGSNGY, CDR2 YDSYNSKV. The ends lost 0 bases at V and 0 bases at J; junction bases unmatched: 2.

CDR3 amino acids: CAAWEVPTEVPNYYKKLF. CDR3 sequence (DNA): TGTGCTGCGTGGGAAGTCCCGACAGAGGTACCGAATTATTATAAGAAACTCTTT. The chain has TRGV10 and TRGJ1 or TRGJ2. TRGV10 is known as an ORF, though its function is uncertain. V lost 8 bases, J lost 0 bases, and 20 bases stayed unmatched. The CDR3 is made up of 18 amino acids.

This clone was picked up a small number of times. This likely reflects a read error, since a far larger clone is one base away. V is TRGV2 and J is TRGJ1 or TRGJ2. Germline CDR1 EGSNGY, CDR2 YDSYNSKV. CDR3 length equals 12 residues. As DNA, the CDR3 is TGTGCCACCTGGGACAATTATTATAAGAAACTCTTC. It codes for CATWDNYYKKLF.

In nucleotides, the CDR3 is TGTGCCACCTGGGATAGGGGGAATTATTATAAGAAACTCTTT. Protein: CATWDRGNYYKKLF. V and J are TRGV8 and TRGJ1 or TRGJ2. CDR3 length: 14 residues. CDR1 is VENAVY and CDR2 is YDSYNSRV in the germline V gene. V trimming: 0 bases; J trimming: 0 bases; junction bases outside the gene matches: 2.

This clone occurred once. The chain carries TRGV8 and TRGJ1 or TRGJ2. V lost 12 bases, J lost 10 bases, and 18 bases stayed unmatched. CDR3 length: 12 residues. Germline-derived CDR1 and CDR2 are VENAVY and YDSYNSRV. CDR3 region: CAHLASVIKKLF. CDR3 nucleotides: TGTGCCCACCTGGCTTCTGTTATCAAGAAACTCTTT.

On this clone itself: It differs at one base from a far larger clone, so likely a read error. The chain employs TRGV10 and TRGJ1 or TRGJ2. TRGV10 is flagged as an ORF with uncertain function. The CDR3 contains 12 residues. CDR3 DNA sequence: TGTGCTGCGTGGGGTTATTATTATAAGAAGCTCTTT. The encoded protein is CAAWGYYYKKLF.

This clone was found a few times. Given a much more abundant clone one base away, this may be a read error. V usage is TRGV10 and J usage is TRGJP1. TRGV10 is identified as an open reading frame with a role that is uncertain. This CDR3 is built from 18 residues. The CDR3, as DNA: TGTGCTGCGTGGGATCGCCGGGGGGCAAATACCACTGGTTGGCTCAAGATATTT. Its protein is CAAWDRRGANTTGWLKIF.

This chain joins TRGV2 and TRGJ1 or TRGJ2. With 1 base clipped from V and 12 bases from J, the junction kept 12 bases outside the gene matches. Germline V gene sequence: CDR1 EGSNGY, CDR2 YDSYNSKV. This CDR3 region has 13 residues. The CDR3 here is CATWDGPVSRKLF. The CDR3 DNA follows: TGTGCCACCTGGGACGGTCCGGTATCGAGGAAACTCTTT.

In regard to this clone: A read error is likely here: a far larger clone is one base away. This same CDR3 is encoded by further DNA sequences in the sample. V is TRGV2 and J is TRGJP2. V gave up 0 bases and J gave up 2 bases; unmatched junction bases: 6. Germline-derived CDR1 and CDR2 are EGSNGY and YDSYNSKV. This CDR3 has 16 amino acids. The CDR3 sequence: CATWDGHGSSDWIKTF. CDR3 coding DNA: TGTGCCACCTGGGACGGGCACGGGAGTAGTGATTGGATCAAGACGTTT.

V usage is TRGV8 and J usage is TRGJ1 or TRGJ2. The CDR3 runs to 17 residues. Germline V gene lookup returns CDR1 VENAVY and CDR2 YDSYNSRV. Trimming removed 3 bases from V and 3 bases from J; junction bases left unmatched: 17. CDR3 bases: TGTGCCACCTGGGATCGCCCCCCCCAGCGTTCTTATTATAAGAAACTCTTT. Its translation: CATWDRPPQRSYYKKLF.